These 12 T cell receptor beta chains originate from one sample sequenced in a study of tissue T cells after allogeneic stem cell transplantation. Data came from immunoSEQ multiplex PCR; TCRdb stores just in-frame clones and leaves some out. In the table there are 2,900 or so clones, approximately 44% of which are singletons. Time point: mouse harvest day 14 after allogeneic transplant. Tail vein injection delivered 10^7 T-cell-depleted bone marrow cells and 10^6 splenic CD5+ T cells. Sequenced sample: gut tissue. The receptors originated from a female BALB/c mouse given C57BL/6 T cells with graft-versus-host disease after an allogeneic hematopoietic cell transplant.

As concerns this clone: Gene and germline names: mouse. The read terminates 1 residue ahead of where the CDR3 ends, so the germline J gene completes it. V and J are TRBV12-1 and TRBJ2-4, with D perhaps matching TRBD2 (6 bases). Germline loops: CDR1 SGHSN, CDR2 HYEKVE. V lost 0 bases to trimming and J lost 1 base, with 7 bases between them. The CDR3 is 14 amino acids. CDR3 sequence: CASSLRGGQNTLYF. The covered CDR3 bases are TGTGCCAGCTCTCTCCGGGGGGGTCAAAACACCTTGTAC.

In its sample, this clone was seen a few times. All gene names here are mouse names. The CDR3 goes on 1 residue after the read ends, and that part is filled in from the germline J gene. The rearrangement uses TRBV26 and TRBJ1-1, with TRBD1 matching 8 bases. V lost 5 bases and J lost 4; bases outside the gene matches: 3. The CDR3 has 13 amino acids. CDR1 is KGHPV and CDR2 is FQNQEV in the germline V gene (reference sequence). CDR3 bases read: TGTGCCAGCAGTGCACAGGGGGGCACAGAAGTCTTC. Encoded protein: CASSAQGGTEVF. The whole CDR3 protein is CASSAQGGTEVFF.

This clone has just a few counts. The genes are named according to mouse. The read gets to within 1 residue of the CDR3 end, and the germline J gene fills in the rest. Other DNA sequences within the sample encode an identical CDR3. V is TRBV1 and J is TRBJ2-7, with TRBD1 matching over 10 bases. The CDR3 contains 14 residues. Per the germline V gene, CDR1 is NSQYPW and CDR2 is LRSPGD (reference sequence). V trimming: 3 bases; J trimming: 4 bases; junction bases outside the gene matches: 3. CDR3 bases read: TGCACCTGCAGTGCGCGGGACAGGGGATATGAACAGTAC. Its translation: CTCSARDRGYEQY. The whole CDR3 sequence reads CTCSARDRGYEQYF.

Comment on this clone: Gene names follow the mouse nomenclature. The CDR3 is cut off 1 residue early in the read; its end comes from the germline J gene. The genes are TRBV3 and TRBJ2-4, with a tentative D call TRBD2 (6 bases). Per germline, CDR1 SNHLY and CDR2 FYNGKV (reference sequence). The CDR3 totals 14 residues. Deletions cut 1 base from V and 1 base from J, with 6 bases between. CDR3 residues: CASSLGGGQNTLYF. The sequenced CDR3 bases are TGTGCCAGCAGCTTAGGGGGGGGTCAAAACACCTTGTAC.

In the case of this clone: The germline and genes are mouse ones. The CDR3 DNA, read in part, is TGTGCCAGCAGTGGGGATAACAACCAGGCTCCGCTT. It translates to CASSGDNNQAPL. The CDR3, in full, reads CASSGDNNQAPLF. V gene TRBV26 combines with J gene TRBJ1-5; D is ambiguous. The read terminates 1 residue ahead of where the CDR3 ends, so the germline J gene completes it. The CDR3 runs 13 residues. CDR1 is KGHPV and CDR2 is FQNQEV in the germline V gene (reference sequence). V lost 5 bases and J lost 0, with 5 bases in between.

For this clone: The gene names here belong to mouse. Read sequence stops 1 residue before the CDR3 end, and the germline J gene provides the missing end. The gene calls are TRBV31 and TRBJ1-1; tentatively, D is TRBD1 (5 bases). Germline values: CDR1 GKSSPN, CDR2 SITVG. Trimming removed 0 bases from V and 3 bases from J, with 8 bases in between. The CDR3 runs 13 residues. CDR3 sequence reads: CAWSLRGDTEVFF. The part of the CDR3 DNA that was read is TGTGCCTGGAGTCTAAGGGGTGACACAGAAGTCTTC.

By frequency in the sample, this clone is medium-sized (0.01 to 0.1%). These gene names are mouse names. The read ends 1 residue early relative to the CDR3; the germline J gene fills the gap. This chain joins TRBV26 and TRBJ1-6; 7 positions match TRBD1. TRBJ1-6 is noted as an ORF with a role that remains uncertain. Germline CDR1 and CDR2: KGHPV and FQNQEV (reference sequence). Trimming removed 6 bases from V and 6 bases from J; junction bases left unmatched: 5. There are 14 residues in the CDR3. The CDR3 sequence: CASRLDRINSPLYF. Partial CDR3 DNA: TGTGCCAGCAGACTGGACAGGATTAATTCGCCCCTCTAC.

Details on this clone: Genes here carry mouse names. The read finishes 1 residue shy of the CDR3 end, and the germline J gene is used to complete it. V is TRBV3 and J is TRBJ2-5; the match to TRBD2 covers 13 bases. Per the germline V gene, CDR1 is SNHLY and CDR2 is FYNGKV (reference sequence). V dropped 4 bases and J dropped 8; count of bases not matched to a gene: 6. The CDR3 runs 15 residues. The CDR3 spells CASSSDWGGEGTQYF. CDR3 bases read: TGTGCCAGCAGCTCGGACTGGGGGGGCGAAGGCACCCAGTAC.

This clone was detected only a few times. All gene names here are mouse names. With the read ending 1 residue before the CDR3 end, the germline J gene is used to fill in that end. The V gene is TRBV26, the J gene TRBJ2-3; tentatively, D is TRBD1 (6 bases). V was shortened by 4 bases and J by 1 base, with 6 bases between the two germline ends. CDR1 is KGHPV and CDR2 is FQNQEV in the germline V gene (reference sequence). The CDR3 runs 13 residues. The chain's CDR3 is CASSQGGAETLYF. The sequenced CDR3 bases are TGTGCCAGCAGTCAGGGGGGTGCAGAAACGCTGTAT.

With respect to this clone: Mouse names are used for the genes. Coverage ceases 1 residue before the CDR3 finishes, and the germline J gene fills in the end. This rearrangement joins TRBV20 to TRBJ2-7; tentative D call: TRBD2 (5 bases). Trimming pared 3 bases from V and 3 bases from J, leaving 9 bases between. The germline CDR1 and CDR2 sequences are GFQATS and STVNSAI. This CDR3 is 12 amino acids long. The part of the CDR3 DNA that was read is TGTGGTGCTAGTAATGGGGTCTATGAACAGTAC. This codes for CGASNGVYEQY. The entire CDR3 reads CGASNGVYEQYF.

This clone has just a few counts. Genes here carry mouse names. From the germline J gene comes the end of the CDR3, since the read stops 1 residue before it. V is TRBV5 and J is TRBJ1-6, with unresolved D. TRBJ1-6 is flagged as an ORF with uncertain function. The CDR3 covers 16 residues. Germline V gene data show CDR1 as LGHNA and CDR2 as YNLKQL (reference sequence). V lost 0 bases to trimming and J lost 0 bases, with 6 bases between them. The CDR3 protein is CASSQDSLSYNSPLYF. Partial CDR3 DNA: TGTGCCAGCAGCCAAGATTCACTTTCCTATAATTCGCCCCTCTAC.

By its share, this clone is medium-sized. The gene symbols are mouse symbols. The DNA ends 1 residue before the CDR3 does, and the rest of the CDR3 is filled in from the germline J gene. This chain connects TRBV3 to TRBJ2-7; 9 bases agree with TRBD2. Germline V gene lookup returns CDR1 SNHLY and CDR2 FYNGKV (reference sequence). This CDR3 has 12 amino acids. Germline trimming cut 2 bases from V and 7 bases from J; bases unmatched to any gene: 0. Partial CDR3 DNA: TGTGCCAGCAGCTTACTGGGGGGGGAACAGTAC. Residues: CASSLLGGEQY. In full, the CDR3 reads CASSLLGGEQYF. Using reference TRBV3 and TRBJ2-7 for the parts outside the CDR3, the full variable domain is GPKVLQIPSHQIIDMGQMVTLNCDPVSNHLYFYWYKQILGQQMEFLVNFYNGKVMEKSKLFKDQFSVERPDGSYFTLKIQPTALEDSAVYFCASSLLGGEQYFGPGTRLTVL.